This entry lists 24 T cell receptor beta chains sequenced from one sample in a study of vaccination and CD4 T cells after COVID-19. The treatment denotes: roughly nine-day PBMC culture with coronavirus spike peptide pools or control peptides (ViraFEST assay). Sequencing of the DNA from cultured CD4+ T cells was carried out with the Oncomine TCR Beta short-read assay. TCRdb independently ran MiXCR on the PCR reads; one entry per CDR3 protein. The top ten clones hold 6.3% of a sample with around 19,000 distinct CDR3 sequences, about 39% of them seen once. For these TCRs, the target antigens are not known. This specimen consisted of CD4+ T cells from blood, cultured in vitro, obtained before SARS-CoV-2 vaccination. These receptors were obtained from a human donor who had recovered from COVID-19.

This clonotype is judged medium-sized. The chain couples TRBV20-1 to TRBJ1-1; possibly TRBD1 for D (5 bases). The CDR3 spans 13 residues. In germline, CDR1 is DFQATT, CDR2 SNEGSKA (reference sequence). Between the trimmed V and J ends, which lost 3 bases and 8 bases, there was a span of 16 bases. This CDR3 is CSARYSIGTEAFF. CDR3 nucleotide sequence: TGCAGTGCTAGGTACAGTATTGGGACCGAAGCTTTCTTT.

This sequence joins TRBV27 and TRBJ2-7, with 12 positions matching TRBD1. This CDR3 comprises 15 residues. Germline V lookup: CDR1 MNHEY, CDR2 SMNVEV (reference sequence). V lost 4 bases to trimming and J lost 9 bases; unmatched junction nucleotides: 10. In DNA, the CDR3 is TGTGCCAGCAGTTCATCGGGACAGGGGGCTGGCGGGCAGTACTTC. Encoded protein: CASSSSGQGAGGQYF.

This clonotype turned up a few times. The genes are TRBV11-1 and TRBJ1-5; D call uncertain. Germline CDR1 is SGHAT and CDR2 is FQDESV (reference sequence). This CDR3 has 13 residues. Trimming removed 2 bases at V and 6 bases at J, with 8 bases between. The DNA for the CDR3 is TGTGCCAGCAGCTTACGGGTTGGTCAGCCCCAGCATTTT. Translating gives CASSLRVGQPQHF.

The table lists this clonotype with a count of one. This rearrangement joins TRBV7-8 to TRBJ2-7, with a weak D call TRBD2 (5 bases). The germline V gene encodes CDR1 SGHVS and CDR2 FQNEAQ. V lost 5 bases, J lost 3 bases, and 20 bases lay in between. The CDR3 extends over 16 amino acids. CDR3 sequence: CASSLSVPGNRYEQYF. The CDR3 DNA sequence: TGTGCCAGCAGCCTTAGTGTGCCGGGGAACCGCTACGAGCAGTACTTC.

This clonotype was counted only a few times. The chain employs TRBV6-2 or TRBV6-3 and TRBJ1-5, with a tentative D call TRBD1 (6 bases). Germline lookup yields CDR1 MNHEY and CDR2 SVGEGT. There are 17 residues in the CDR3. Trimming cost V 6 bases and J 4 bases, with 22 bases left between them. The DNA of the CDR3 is TGTGCCAGCAGCTCACGGACCTTTAGAGGGGGAAATCAGCCCCAGCATTTT. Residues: CASSSRTFRGGNQPQHF.

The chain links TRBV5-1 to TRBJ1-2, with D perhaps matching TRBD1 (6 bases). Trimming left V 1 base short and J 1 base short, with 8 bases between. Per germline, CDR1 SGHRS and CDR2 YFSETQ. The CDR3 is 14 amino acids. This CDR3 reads CASSLLDSNYGYTF. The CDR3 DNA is TGCGCCAGCAGCTTGTTGGACAGTAACTATGGCTACACCTTC.

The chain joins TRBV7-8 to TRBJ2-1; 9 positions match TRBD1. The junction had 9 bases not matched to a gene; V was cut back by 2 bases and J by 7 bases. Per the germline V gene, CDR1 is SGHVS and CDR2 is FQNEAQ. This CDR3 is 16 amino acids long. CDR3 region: CASSLQPGQGVNEQFF. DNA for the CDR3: TGTGCCAGCAGCTTACAACCGGGACAGGGAGTAAATGAGCAGTTCTTC. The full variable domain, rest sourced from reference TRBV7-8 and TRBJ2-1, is GAGVSQSPRYKVAKRGQDVALRCDPISGHVSLFWYQQALGQGPEFLTYFQNEAQLDKSGLPSDRFFAERPEGSVSTLKIQRTQQEDSAVYLCASSLQPGQGVNEQFFGPGTRLTVL.

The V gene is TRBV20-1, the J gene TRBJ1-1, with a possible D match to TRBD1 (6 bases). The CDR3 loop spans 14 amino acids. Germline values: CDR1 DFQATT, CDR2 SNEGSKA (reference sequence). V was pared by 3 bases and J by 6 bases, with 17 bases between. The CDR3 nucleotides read TGCAGTGCTAGTGCGGACAGTTTATGGTCTGAAGCTTTCTTT. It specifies CSASADSLWSEAFF.

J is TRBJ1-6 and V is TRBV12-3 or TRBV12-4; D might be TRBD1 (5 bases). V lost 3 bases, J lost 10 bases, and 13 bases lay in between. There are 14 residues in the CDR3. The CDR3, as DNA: TGTGCCAGCAGTTTGGACCGGGGGAGGTCACCCCTCCACTTT. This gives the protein CASSLDRGRSPLHF.

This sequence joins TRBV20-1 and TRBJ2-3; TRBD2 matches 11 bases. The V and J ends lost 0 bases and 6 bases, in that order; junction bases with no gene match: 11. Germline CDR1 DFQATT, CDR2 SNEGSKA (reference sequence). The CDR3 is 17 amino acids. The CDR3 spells CSARDHGTSGRRDTQYF. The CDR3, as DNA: TGCAGTGCTAGAGATCACGGGACTAGCGGACGCCGCGATACGCAGTATTTT.

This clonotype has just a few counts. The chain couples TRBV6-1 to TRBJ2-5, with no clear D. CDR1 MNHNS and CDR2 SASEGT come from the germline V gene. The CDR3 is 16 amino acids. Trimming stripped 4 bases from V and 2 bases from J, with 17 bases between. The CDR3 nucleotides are TGTGCCAGCAGTGTAAATTGGGCAGGAATTCAAGAGACCCAGTACTTC. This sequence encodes CASSVNWAGIQETQYF.

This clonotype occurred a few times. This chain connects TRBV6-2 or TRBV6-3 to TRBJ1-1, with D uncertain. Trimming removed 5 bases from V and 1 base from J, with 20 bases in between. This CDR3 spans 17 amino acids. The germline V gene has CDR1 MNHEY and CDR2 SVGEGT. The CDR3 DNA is TGTGCCAGCAGTGACGGACGGACCTCTACCCGGAACACTGAAGCTTTCTTT. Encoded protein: CASSDGRTSTRNTEAFF.

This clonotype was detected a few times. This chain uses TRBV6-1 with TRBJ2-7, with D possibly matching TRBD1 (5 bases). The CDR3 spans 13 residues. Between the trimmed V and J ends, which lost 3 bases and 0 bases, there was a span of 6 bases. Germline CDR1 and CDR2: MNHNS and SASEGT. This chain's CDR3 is CASSDRASYEQYF. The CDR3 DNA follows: TGTGCCAGCAGTGACAGGGCCTCCTACGAGCAGTACTTC.

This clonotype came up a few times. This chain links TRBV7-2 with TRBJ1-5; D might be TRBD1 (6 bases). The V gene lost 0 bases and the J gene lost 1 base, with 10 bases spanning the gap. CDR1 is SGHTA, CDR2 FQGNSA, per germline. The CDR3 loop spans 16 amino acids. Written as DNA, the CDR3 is TGTGCCAGCAGCTTAGCGGGGGGGGCAAGCAATCAGCCCCAGCATTTT. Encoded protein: CASSLAGGASNQPQHF.

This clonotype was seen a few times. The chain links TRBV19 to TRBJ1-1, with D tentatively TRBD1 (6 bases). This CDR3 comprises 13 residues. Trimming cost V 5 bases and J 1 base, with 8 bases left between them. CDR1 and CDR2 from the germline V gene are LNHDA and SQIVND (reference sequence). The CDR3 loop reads CASSDRQNTEAFF. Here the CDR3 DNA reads TGTGCCAGTAGTGACAGGCAGAACACTGAAGCTTTCTTT.

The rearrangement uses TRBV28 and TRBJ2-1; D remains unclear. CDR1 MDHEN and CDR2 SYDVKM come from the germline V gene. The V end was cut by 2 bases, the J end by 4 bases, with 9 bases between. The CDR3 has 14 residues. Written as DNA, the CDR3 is TGTGCCAGCAGTTTAGGGTCCGGTTACAATGAGCAGTTCTTC. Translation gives CASSLGSGYNEQFF.

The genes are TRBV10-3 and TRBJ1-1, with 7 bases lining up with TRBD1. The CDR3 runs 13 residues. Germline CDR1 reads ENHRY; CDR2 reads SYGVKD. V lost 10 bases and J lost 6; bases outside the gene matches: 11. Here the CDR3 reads CATRDRAPSEAFF. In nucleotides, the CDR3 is TGTGCCACCCGTGACAGGGCACCTTCTGAAGCTTTCTTT.

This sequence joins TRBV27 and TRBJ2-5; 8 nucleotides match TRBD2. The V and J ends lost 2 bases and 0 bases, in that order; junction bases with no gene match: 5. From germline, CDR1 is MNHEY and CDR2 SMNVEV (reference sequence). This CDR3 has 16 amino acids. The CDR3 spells CASSLGPGGYQETQYF. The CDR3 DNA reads TGTGCCAGCAGTTTAGGTCCGGGGGGGTACCAAGAGACCCAGTACTTC.

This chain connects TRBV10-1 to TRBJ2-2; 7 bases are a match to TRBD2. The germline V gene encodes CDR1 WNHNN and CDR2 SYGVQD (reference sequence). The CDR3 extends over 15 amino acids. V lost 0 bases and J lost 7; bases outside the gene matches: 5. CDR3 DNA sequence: TGCGCCAGCAGTGAGTCGGGAGGGATCAGCGGGGAGCTGTTTTTT. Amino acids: CASSESGGISGELFF.

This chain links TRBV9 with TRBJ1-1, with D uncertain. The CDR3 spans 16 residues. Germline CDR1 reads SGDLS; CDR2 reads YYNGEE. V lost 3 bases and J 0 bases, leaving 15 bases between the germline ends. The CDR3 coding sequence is TGTGCCAGCAGCGCTCCGACAAGCCGCATGAACACTGAAGCTTTCTTT. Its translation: CASSAPTSRMNTEAFF.

CDR3 sequence reads: CASSDYFRDRGNQPQHF. In DNA, the CDR3 is TGTGCCAGCAGTGACTACTTCCGGGACAGGGGAAATCAGCCCCAGCATTTT. The chain combines TRBV28 with TRBJ1-5, with 10 bases fitting TRBD1. The trim removed 5 bases at V and 4 bases at J, leaving 11 bases unmatched. The V gene's germline CDR1 is MDHEN and CDR2 SYDVKM. This CDR3 is built from 17 residues.

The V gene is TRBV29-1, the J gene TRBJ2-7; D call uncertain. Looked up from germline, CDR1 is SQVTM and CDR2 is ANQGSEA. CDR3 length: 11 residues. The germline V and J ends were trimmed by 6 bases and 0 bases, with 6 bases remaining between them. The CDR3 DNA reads TGCAGCGTCCAGAGCTCCTACGAGCAGTACTTC. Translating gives CSVQSSYEQYF.

The CDR3 DNA is TGTGCCAGTAGTCCGAGTCCGGGGCAGGGCAATCAGCCCCAGCATTTT. It is translated as CASSPSPGQGNQPQHF. The V call is TRBV19, the J call TRBJ1-5; a possible D gene is TRBD1 (5 bases). The CDR3 contains 16 residues. Germline CDR1 is LNHDA and CDR2 is SQIVND (reference sequence). V dropped 5 bases and J dropped 2 bases, with 16 bases sitting between them.

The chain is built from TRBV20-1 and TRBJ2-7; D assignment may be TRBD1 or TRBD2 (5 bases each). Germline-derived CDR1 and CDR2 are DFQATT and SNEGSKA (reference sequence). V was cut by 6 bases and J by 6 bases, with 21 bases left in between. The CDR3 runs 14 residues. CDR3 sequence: CSARGGPGSSEQYF. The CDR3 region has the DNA TGCAGTGCCCGGGGTGGCCCAGGGTCAAGCGAGCAGTACTTC.